The present T cell receptor (beta chain) was sequenced within a study of T cells in Graves' hyperthyroidism and ophthalmopathy. This clonotype was counted at least ten times. The CDR3 has 15 amino acids. Trimming took 6 bases from V and 1 from J, leaving 15 bases between them. Germline lookup yields CDR1 SGHNT and CDR2 YENEEA. Amplified TCR beta CDR3 regions came from RNA transcripts. A set of HTBI primers served as the primers for a first-round RT-PCR of the TCR CDR3. MiXCR was run by TCRdb on the multiplex PCR reads, yielding one entry per CDR3 protein. Among about 380,000 distinct CDR3 sequences listed, 13% were seen once.

The chain combines TRBV11-3 with TRBJ1-1; D may be TRBD1 (5 bases). This clonotype was obtained from a man aged 30-40 years with Graves' hyperthyroidism that later progressed to Graves' ophthalmopathy. The sample consisted of blood. CDR3 residues: CASRRAEGWNTEAFF. The CDR3 coding sequence is TGTGCCAGCAGAAGGGCCGAGGGGTGGAACACTGAAGCTTTCTTT.